This is a list of T cell receptor beta chains from one sample in a study of high-grade serous ovarian cancer treatment subgroups. Sequencing was performed with immunoSEQ multiplex PCR; in TCRdb, only in-frame clones are kept and a portion is missing. The data show 25,000 to 30,000 clones, with about 88% seen just once and around 1.9% held by the top ten. Specimen: tumor tissue. The receptor source for this set is a human donor with high-grade serous ovarian cancer. CDR3s include the opening cysteine and the closing phenylalanine or tryptophan. The D gene is left open where the match is weak. Clone size is shown for a subset of rows, as once, few, many or a class of expanded clone.

J gene | D gene | CDR3 length | clone size | V gene | CDR3 protein | CDR3 DNA
TRBJ2-1 | TRBD2 | 13 | . | TRBV30 | CAGFIAGVDEQFF | TGTGCCGGCTTTATAGCGGGGGTCGATGAGCAGTTCTTC
TRBJ2-1 | TRBD2 | 15 | . | TRBV5-1 | CASSSGRSSYNEQFF | TGCGCCAGCAGCTCCGGGAGGAGCTCCTACAATGAGCAGTTCTTC
TRBJ2-2 | . | 13 | once | TRBV5-1 | CATSAQNTGELFF | TGCGCCACCAGTGCTCAGAACACCGGGGAGCTGTTTTTT
TRBJ2-1 | TRBD2 | 19 | . | TRBV28 | CASSPGIGTSGRWYNEQFF | TGTGCCAGCAGTCCAGGGATCGGAACTAGCGGGAGATGGTACAATGAGCAGTTCTTC
TRBJ1-4 | . | 14 | . | TRBV2 | CASTPGTVNEKLFF | TGTGCCAGCACCCCCGGGACGGTTAATGAAAAACTGTTTTTT
TRBJ2-1 | . | 15 | . | TRBV19 | CASSSITGFRNEQFF | TGTGCCAGTAGTAGCATCACAGGGTTTCGGAATGAGCAGTTCTTC
TRBJ2-1 | . | 17 | . | TRBV27 | CASSPGIGVSSYNEQFF | TGTGCCAGCAGTCCGGGTATCGGGGTTAGCTCCTACAATGAGCAGTTCTTC
TRBJ2-7 | . | 15 | . | TRBV19 | CASSIAAFQSYEQYF | TGTGCCAGTAGTATTGCGGCGTTCCAGAGCTACGAGCAGTACTTC
TRBJ2-3 | . | 16 | . | TRBV7-8 | CASSLAHRLSTDTQYF | TGTGCCAGCAGCTTAGCGCACCGACTGAGCACAGATACGCAGTATTTT
TRBJ1-5 | . | 16 | once | TRBV5-6 | CASSSLQNGGNQPQHF | TGTGCCAGCAGCAGCCTCCAGAACGGGGGCAATCAGCCCCAGCATTTT